This T cell receptor (beta chain) comes out of a study of blood T cell repertoires in COVID-19 (dated by TCRdb to 2018 to 2021). Background for the entire study: Samples from collaborators originated in the United States, Italy and Spain and spanned both the acute and convalescent phases of COVID-19. The prospective study material was composed of cDNA or gDNA derived from T cells, B-cell-depleted T cells, or PBMCs. Deeply sampled blood TCRbeta repertoires from subjects exposed to, actively infected with, or recovered from COVID-19 were included in the dataset. A freely available public database, intended as a resource for researchers studying the immune response to SARS-CoV-2, is where the repertoires were released. The samples were drawn from two sources: the first 160 participants of the ongoing ImmuneRACE study, and 950 to 1,500 subjects contributed by 6 global collaborators. Nearly every sample came with metadata listing a de-identified subject ID, COVID-19 status, age in years and sex. HLA class I and class II types, where available, came from metadata supplied by the sample provider rather than from assay-based typing. Findings and caveats that apply to the study as a whole: The amount of clinical and demographic metadata varied by source and participant and was provided uncurated.

Collaborating institutions collected whole blood in K2EDTA tubes following their own protocols. Collaborator samples were shipped for TCRbeta analysis as frozen whole blood, isolated PBMCs, or DNA extracted from either sample type. TCRbeta CDR3 regions were amplified from genomic DNA by means of the immunoSEQ Assay, a bias-controlled multiplex PCR. The authors processed their data as follows. The number of nucleated cells in each sample was estimated by amplification of reference gene primers within the assay. To quantify the absolute abundance of each unique TCRbeta CDR3 rearrangement, sequence reads were collapsed and filtered. For each sample, productive Simpson clonality was calculated as the square root of Simpson's diversity index across productive rearrangements. TCRdb carries this immuneACCESS record with in-frame sequences only. Its versions omit some clonotypes, under half of them owing to an unresolved V gene in the studies checked, with the rest unexplained. D and trimming come from the DNA, and the V and J calls and clone size come from that table. Within this sample are fewer than 100,000 clones, with around 90% of them counted one time only. The ten largest clones add up to under 0.8% of the sample.

Details on this clone: The target of this receptor is not known. The input lacks base qualities; no much larger clone sits a single base away.

The receptor comes from an elderly woman with acute or convalescent COVID-19. The sequenced sample consisted of peripheral blood.

The CDR3 is CASSVRTEGGELFF. The DNA is as follows: TGTGCCAGCAGCGTTAGGACAGAGGGCGGGGAGCTGTTTTTT. The chain is made from TRBV9 and TRBJ2-2; the best D guess is TRBD1, with 6 bases matching. CDR1 and CDR2, looked up from the germline V gene, are SGDLS and YYNGEE. Reading from cysteine to phenylalanine, the CDR3 counts 14 amino acids. Only the CDR3 portion is preserved as DNA: 42 bases, with reading frame beginning at the first base. At the junction V is shortened by 2 bases and J by 7 bases, with 12 bases in between.